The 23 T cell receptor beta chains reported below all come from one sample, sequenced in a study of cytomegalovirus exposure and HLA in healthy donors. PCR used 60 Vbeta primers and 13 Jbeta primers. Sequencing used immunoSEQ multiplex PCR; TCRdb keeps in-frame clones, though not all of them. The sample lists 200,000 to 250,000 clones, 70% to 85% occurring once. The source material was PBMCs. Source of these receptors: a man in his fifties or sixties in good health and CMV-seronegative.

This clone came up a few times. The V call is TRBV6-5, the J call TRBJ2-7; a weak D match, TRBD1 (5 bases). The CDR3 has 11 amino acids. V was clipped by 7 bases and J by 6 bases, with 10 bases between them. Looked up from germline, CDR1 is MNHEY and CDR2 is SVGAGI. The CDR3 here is CASTQRGEQYF. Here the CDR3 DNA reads TGTGCCAGCACCCAAAGGGGCGAGCAGTACTTC.

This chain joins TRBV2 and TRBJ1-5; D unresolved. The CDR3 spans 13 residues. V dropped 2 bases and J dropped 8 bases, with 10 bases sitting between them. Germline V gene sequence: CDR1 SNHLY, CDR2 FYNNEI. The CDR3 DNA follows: TGTGCCAGCAGTGAACAGGCTTCGGAGCCCCAGCATTTT. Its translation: CASSEQASEPQHF.

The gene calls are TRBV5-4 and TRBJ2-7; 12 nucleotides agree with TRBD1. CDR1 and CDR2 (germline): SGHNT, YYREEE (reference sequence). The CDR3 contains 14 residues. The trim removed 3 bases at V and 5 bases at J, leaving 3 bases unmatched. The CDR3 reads CASSSGTGGNEQYF. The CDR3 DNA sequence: TGTGCCAGCAGCTCCGGGACAGGGGGCAACGAGCAGTACTTC.

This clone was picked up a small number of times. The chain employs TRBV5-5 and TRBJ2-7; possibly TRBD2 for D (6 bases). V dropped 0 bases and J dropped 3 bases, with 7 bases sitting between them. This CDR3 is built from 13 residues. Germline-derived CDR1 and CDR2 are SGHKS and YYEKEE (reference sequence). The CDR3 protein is CASSLGRDYEQYF. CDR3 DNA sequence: TGTGCCAGCAGCTTGGGGAGGGACTACGAGCAGTACTTC.

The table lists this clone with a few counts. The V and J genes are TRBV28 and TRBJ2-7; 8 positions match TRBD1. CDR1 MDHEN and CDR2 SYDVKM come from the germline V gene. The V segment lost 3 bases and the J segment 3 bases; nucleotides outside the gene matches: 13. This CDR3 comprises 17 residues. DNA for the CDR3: TGTGCCAGCAGTTTTTGGACAGGGAGAGGAGTGGTCTACGAGCAGTACTTC. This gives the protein CASSFWTGRGVVYEQYF.

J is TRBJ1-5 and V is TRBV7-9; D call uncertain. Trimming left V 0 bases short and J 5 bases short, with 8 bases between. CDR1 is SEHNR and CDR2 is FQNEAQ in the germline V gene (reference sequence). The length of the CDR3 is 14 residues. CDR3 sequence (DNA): TGTGCCAGCAGCTTAGCGACTCGGGATCAGCCCCAGCATTTT. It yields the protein CASSLATRDQPQHF.

The CDR3 sequence: CASSFSGTANQPQHF. The CDR3 DNA follows: TGTGCCAGCAGTTTCTCCGGGACAGCTAATCAGCCCCAGCATTTT. V usage is TRBV7-8 and J usage is TRBJ1-5; 7 bases match TRBD1. The CDR3 totals 15 residues. Germline V lookup: CDR1 SGHVS, CDR2 FQNEAQ. The V and J ends lost 6 bases and 4 bases, in that order; junction bases with no gene match: 9. The full variable domain, completed using reference TRBV7-8 and TRBJ1-5, is GAGVSQSPRYKVAKRGQDVALRCDPISGHVSLFWYQQALGQGPEFLTYFQNEAQLDKSGLPSDRFFAERPEGSVSTLKIQRTQQEDSAVYLCASSFSGTANQPQHFGDGTRLSIL.

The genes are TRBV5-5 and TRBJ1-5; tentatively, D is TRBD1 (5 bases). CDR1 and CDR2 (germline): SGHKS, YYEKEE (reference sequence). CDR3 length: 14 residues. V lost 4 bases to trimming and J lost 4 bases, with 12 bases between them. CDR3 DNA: TGTGCCAGCAGCCCCGGGGGGAATAATCAGCCCCAGCATTTT. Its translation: CASSPGGNNQPQHF.

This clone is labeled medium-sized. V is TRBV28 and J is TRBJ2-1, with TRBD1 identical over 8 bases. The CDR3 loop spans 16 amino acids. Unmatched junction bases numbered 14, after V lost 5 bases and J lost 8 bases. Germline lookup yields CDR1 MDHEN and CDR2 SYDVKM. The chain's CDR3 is CASSTIAGQGRDEQFF. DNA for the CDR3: TGTGCCAGCAGTACGATAGCTGGACAGGGTCGGGATGAGCAGTTCTTC.

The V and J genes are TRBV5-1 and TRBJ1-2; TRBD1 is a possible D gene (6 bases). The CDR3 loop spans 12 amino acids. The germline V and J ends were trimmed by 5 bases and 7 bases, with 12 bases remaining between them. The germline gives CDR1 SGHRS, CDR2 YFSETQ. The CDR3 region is CASRDSLPGYTF. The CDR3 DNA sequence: TGCGCCAGCAGGGACAGCCTGCCTGGCTACACCTTC.

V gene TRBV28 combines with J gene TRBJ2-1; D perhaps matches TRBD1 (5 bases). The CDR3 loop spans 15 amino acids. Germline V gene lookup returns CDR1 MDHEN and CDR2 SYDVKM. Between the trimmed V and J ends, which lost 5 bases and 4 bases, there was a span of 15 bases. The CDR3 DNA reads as TGTGCCAGCAGTATTGGGGCTACCCCTTACAATGAGCAGTTCTTC. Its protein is CASSIGATPYNEQFF.

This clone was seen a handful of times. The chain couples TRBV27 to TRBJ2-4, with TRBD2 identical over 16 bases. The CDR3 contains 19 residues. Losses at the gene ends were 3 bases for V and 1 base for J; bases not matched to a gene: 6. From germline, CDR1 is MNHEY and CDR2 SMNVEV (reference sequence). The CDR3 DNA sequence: TGTGCCAGCAGTTTGGGGACTAGCGGGAGGGCCGAGGCCAAAAACATTCAGTACTTC. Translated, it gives CASSLGTSGRAEAKNIQYF.

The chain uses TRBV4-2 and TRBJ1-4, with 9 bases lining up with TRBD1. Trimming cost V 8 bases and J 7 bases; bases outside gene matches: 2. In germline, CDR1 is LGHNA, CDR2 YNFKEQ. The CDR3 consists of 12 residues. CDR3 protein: CASSGQGEKLFF. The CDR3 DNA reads TGTGCCAGCTCGGGACAGGGTGAAAAACTGTTTTTT.

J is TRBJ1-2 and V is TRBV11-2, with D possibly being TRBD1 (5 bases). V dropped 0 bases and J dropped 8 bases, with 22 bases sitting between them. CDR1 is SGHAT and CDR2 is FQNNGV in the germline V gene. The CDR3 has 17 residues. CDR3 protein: CASSLDITGRGLYGYTF. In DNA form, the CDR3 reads TGTGCCAGCAGCTTAGATATCACTGGCCGGGGACTCTACGGCTACACCTTC.

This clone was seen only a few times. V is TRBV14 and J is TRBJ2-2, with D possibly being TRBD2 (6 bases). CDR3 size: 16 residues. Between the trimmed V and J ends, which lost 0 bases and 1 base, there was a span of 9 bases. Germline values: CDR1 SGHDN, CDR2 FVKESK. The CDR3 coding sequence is TGTGCCAGCAGCCAAGATCGGCGGGAGAACACCGGGGAGCTGTTTTTT. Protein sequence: CASSQDRRENTGELFF.

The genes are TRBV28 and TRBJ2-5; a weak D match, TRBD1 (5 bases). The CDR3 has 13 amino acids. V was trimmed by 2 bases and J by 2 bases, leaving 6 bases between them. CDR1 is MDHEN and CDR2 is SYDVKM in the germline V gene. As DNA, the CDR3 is TGTGCCAGCAGTTTAGACAGTCAAGAGACCCAGTACTTC. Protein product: CASSLDSQETQYF.

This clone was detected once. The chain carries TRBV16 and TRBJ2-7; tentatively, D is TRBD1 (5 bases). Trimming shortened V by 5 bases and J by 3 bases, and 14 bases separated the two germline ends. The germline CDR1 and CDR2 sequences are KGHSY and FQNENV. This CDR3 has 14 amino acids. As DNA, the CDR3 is TGTGCCAGCAGCGAGAAAAGGGGCGGCTACGAGCAGTACTTC. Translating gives CASSEKRGGYEQYF.

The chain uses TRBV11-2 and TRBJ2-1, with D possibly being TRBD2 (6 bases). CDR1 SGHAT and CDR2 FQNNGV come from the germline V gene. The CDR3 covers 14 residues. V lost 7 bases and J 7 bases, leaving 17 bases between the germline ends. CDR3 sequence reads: CASTGDSRGNEQFF. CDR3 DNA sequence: TGTGCCAGCACCGGGGACTCCCGAGGGAATGAGCAGTTCTTC.

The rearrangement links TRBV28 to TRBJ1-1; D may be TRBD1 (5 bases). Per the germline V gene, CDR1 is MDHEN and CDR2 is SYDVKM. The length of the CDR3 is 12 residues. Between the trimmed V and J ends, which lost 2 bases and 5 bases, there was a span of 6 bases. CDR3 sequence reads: CASSLRGTEAFF. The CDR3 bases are TGTGCCAGCAGTTTAAGGGGAACTGAAGCTTTCTTT.

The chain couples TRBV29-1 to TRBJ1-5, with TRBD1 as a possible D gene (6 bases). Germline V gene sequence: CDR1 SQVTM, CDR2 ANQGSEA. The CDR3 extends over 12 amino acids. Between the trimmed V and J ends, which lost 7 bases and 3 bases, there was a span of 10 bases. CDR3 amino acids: CSAGQNNQPQHF. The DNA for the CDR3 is TGCAGCGCTGGACAGAACAATCAGCCCCAGCATTTT.

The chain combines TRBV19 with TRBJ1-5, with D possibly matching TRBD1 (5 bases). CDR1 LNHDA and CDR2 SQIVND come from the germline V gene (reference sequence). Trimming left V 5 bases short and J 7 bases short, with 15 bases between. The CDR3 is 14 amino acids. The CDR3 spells CASSSTGPGQPQHF. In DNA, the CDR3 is TGTGCCAGTAGTTCAACAGGCCCAGGGCAGCCCCAGCATTTT.

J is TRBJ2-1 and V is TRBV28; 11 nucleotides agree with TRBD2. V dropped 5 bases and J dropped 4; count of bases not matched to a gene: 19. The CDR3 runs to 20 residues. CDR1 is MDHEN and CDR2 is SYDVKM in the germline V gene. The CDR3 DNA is TGTGCCAGCAGTCCAATCTCCGGGACTAGCGGCTGGAAGTCGTACAATGAGCAGTTCTTC. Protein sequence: CASSPISGTSGWKSYNEQFF.

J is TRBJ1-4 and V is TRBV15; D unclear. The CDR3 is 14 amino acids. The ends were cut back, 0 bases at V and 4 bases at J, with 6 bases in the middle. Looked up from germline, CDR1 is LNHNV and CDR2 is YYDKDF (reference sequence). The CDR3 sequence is CATSRDRDNEKLFF. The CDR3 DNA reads TGTGCCACCAGCAGAGACCGGGATAATGAAAAACTGTTTTTT.